These 2 T cell receptor beta chains share one sample of origin, sequenced in a study of blood T cell repertoires in COVID-19. Sequenced by immunoSEQ multiplex PCR; TCRdb stores in-frame clones only, minus some. The table has about 190,000 clones, around 80% seen once; the top ten hold roughly 12%. Specimen: peripheral blood. These receptors came from a woman in her 50s with acute or convalescent COVID-19.

This rearrangement joins TRBV30 to TRBJ2-5; D call uncertain. Trimming left V 0 bases short and J 3 bases short, with 8 bases between. This CDR3 region has 13 residues. Per the germline V gene, CDR1 is GTSNPN and CDR2 is SVGIG (reference sequence). For the CDR3, the DNA is TGTGCCTGGAGTGTAGAGCCGAAAGAGACCCAGTACTTC. It encodes CAWSVEPKETQYF.

This rearrangement joins TRBV5-4 to TRBJ1-1; D is ambiguous. The germline gives CDR1 SGHNT, CDR2 YYREEE (reference sequence). Trimming stripped 1 base from V and 14 bases from J, with 18 bases between. The CDR3 length is 13 residues. As DNA, the CDR3 is TGTGCCAGCAGCTTGTGGAGTGTAGAGGAGTTGTTCTTT. It specifies CASSLWSVEELFF.